The rows below give T cell receptor beta chains drawn from one sample of a study of T cell responses to AZD1222 COVID-19 vaccine. Profiled with immunoSEQ multiplex PCR; TCRdb holds only in-frame clones, not every one. The sample carries around 120,000 clones, 85% to 95% recorded once. The sample here was peripheral blood, taken on day 0 of AZD1222 vaccination. These receptors all stem from an adult in good health. Both conserved end residues are part of each CDR3. A row's size may be missing; if present it is once, few, many or a size class.

abundance: once
v_gene: TRBV30
j_gene: TRBJ1-6
CDR3aa: CAWSAYGTPEGFNSPLHF

abundance: .
v_gene: TRBV28
j_gene: TRBJ1-1
CDR3aa: CASSFIVNTEAFF

abundance: .
v_gene: TRBV5-1
j_gene: TRBJ2-2
CDR3aa: CASSLVLAGGLTGELFF

abundance: .
v_gene: TRBV2
j_gene: TRBJ1-2
CDR3aa: CASSKDRNNYGYTF

abundance: .
v_gene: TRBV7-9
j_gene: TRBJ2-2
CDR3aa: CAAVHNTGELFF

abundance: .
v_gene: TRBV19
j_gene: TRBJ2-7
CDR3aa: CAKRPPSSYEQYF

abundance: .
v_gene: TRBV2
j_gene: TRBJ1-5
CDR3aa: CASSWDGGNQPQHF

abundance: .
v_gene: TRBV5-1
j_gene: TRBJ2-5
CDR3aa: CASSLIQGIQETQYF

abundance: .
v_gene: TRBV15
j_gene: TRBJ1-2
CDR3aa: CATSRDLIDRNYGYTF

abundance: .
v_gene: TRBV24-1
j_gene: TRBJ2-1
CDR3aa: CATSDPLLLEQFF

abundance: .
v_gene: TRBV24-1
j_gene: TRBJ2-3
CDR3aa: CATSGTSGSGDTQYF

abundance: .
v_gene: TRBV24-1
j_gene: TRBJ2-1
CDR3aa: CATSDSRTGDNEQFF

abundance: .
v_gene: TRBV7-8
j_gene: TRBJ1-2
CDR3aa: CASSLEDTRRYYGYTF

abundance: .
v_gene: TRBV10-3
j_gene: TRBJ1-1
CDR3aa: CAISESRGTGNTEAFF

abundance: .
v_gene: TRBV27
j_gene: TRBJ2-5
CDR3aa: CASSSLAGAQETQYF

abundance: .
v_gene: TRBV28
j_gene: TRBJ1-5
CDR3aa: CASSRSQGATSNQPQHF